A single sample gave rise to the 10 T cell receptor beta chains below, sequenced in a study of blood T cell repertoires in COVID-19. Sequencing used immunoSEQ multiplex PCR; TCRdb keeps in-frame clones, though not all of them. The sample yields roughly 50,000 clones, roughly 85% seen once. The sample consisted of peripheral blood. The receptors come from a human donor in a cohort sampled during active COVID-19.

The rearrangement uses TRBV28 and TRBJ1-2; 7 bases are shared with TRBD1. The CDR3 has 13 amino acids. Germline assignment: CDR1 MDHEN and CDR2 SYDVKM. V was pared by 4 bases and J by 6 bases, with 5 bases of the junction left unmatched. In nucleotides, the CDR3 is TGTGCCAGCAGTTACCGACAGGGCAATGGCTACACCTTC. Protein product: CASSYRQGNGYTF.

V is TRBV30 and J is TRBJ2-7, with D possibly being TRBD2 (6 bases). Germline-derived CDR1 and CDR2 are GTSNPN and SVGIG (reference sequence). The CDR3 runs 11 residues. V lost 4 bases to trimming and J lost 9 bases, with 13 bases between them. CDR3 bases: TGTGCCTGGAATCGACGGGGACTGCAGTACTTC. Translated: CAWNRRGLQYF.

V is TRBV9 and J is TRBJ2-2, with D maybe TRBD2 (6 bases). Germline loops: CDR1 SGDLS, CDR2 YYNGEE. V was clipped by 2 bases and J by 1 base, with 15 bases between them. The CDR3 extends over 17 amino acids. CDR3 sequence (DNA): TGTGCCAGCAGCGTGGCGGCGGGAATACAGAACACCGGGGAGCTGTTTTTT. This encodes CASSVAAGIQNTGELFF.

V and J are TRBV18 and TRBJ2-7; 9 nucleotides align to TRBD1. Germline CDR1 KGHSH, CDR2 LQKENI. The CDR3 totals 12 residues. Trimming took 5 bases from V and 6 from J; bases not matched to a gene: 2. The CDR3 DNA reads as TGTGCCAGCTCAACGGGACAGGGCGAGCAGTACTTC. Its translation: CASSTGQGEQYF.

The chain combines TRBV2 with TRBJ2-1; the match to TRBD2 covers 9 bases. The CDR3 sequence is 14 residues long. Looked up from germline, CDR1 is SNHLY and CDR2 is FYNNEI. V lost 10 bases and J lost 5; bases outside the gene matches: 9. DNA of the CDR3: TGTGCCACTCCTTGGGCTAGCGGGAACAATGAGCAGTTCTTC. As protein: CATPWASGNNEQFF.

The rearrangement uses TRBV5-1 and TRBJ1-1, with a weak D call TRBD1 (6 bases). The CDR3 consists of 15 residues. The V end was cut by 4 bases, the J end by 0 bases, with 13 bases between. CDR1 SGHRS and CDR2 YFSETQ come from the germline V gene. The CDR3 loop is CASSNGGGLNTEAFF. CDR3 nucleotides: TGCGCCAGCAGCAATGGGGGCGGCCTGAACACTGAAGCTTTCTTT.

The J gene is TRBJ2-7, the V gene TRBV10-3; 10 nucleotides align to TRBD2. Looked up from germline, CDR1 is ENHRY and CDR2 is SYGVKD. The CDR3 contains 18 residues. After removal of 6 bases from V and 0 bases from J, the junction contained 14 bases not matched to a gene. The CDR3 loop is CAISAPFQGTSDSYEQYF. The CDR3 DNA sequence: TGTGCCATCAGCGCCCCCTTCCAGGGGACTAGCGACTCCTACGAGCAGTACTTC.

The chain couples TRBV19 to TRBJ2-2; 11 nucleotides match TRBD2. Germline CDR1 and CDR2: LNHDA and SQIVND (reference sequence). Losses at the gene ends were 7 bases for V and 1 base for J; bases not matched to a gene: 2. The CDR3 consists of 15 residues. The CDR3 nucleotides read TGTGCCAGTACCGGACTAGCGGGGAACACCGGGGAGCTGTTTTTT. Translated: CASTGLAGNTGELFF.

This rearrangement joins TRBV6-5 to TRBJ2-7, with D perhaps TRBD2 (5 bases). The CDR3 spans 15 residues. V was pared by 5 bases and J by 2 bases, with 16 bases between. CDR1 and CDR2 (germline): MNHEY, SVGAGI. CDR3 protein: CASSLRSGATYEQYF. The CDR3 bases are TGTGCCAGCAGTCTTAGGAGCGGAGCAACCTACGAGCAGTACTTC.

This chain uses TRBV6-2 or TRBV6-3 with TRBJ2-1, with 10 bases identical to TRBD2. The CDR3 has 15 residues. Germline trimming cut 5 bases from V and 7 bases from J; bases unmatched to any gene: 8. CDR1 is MNHEY and CDR2 is SVGEGT in the germline V gene. CDR3 residues: CASSLLAGVRNEQFF. The CDR3 bases are TGTGCCAGCAGTCTCCTAGCGGGAGTAAGAAATGAGCAGTTCTTC.